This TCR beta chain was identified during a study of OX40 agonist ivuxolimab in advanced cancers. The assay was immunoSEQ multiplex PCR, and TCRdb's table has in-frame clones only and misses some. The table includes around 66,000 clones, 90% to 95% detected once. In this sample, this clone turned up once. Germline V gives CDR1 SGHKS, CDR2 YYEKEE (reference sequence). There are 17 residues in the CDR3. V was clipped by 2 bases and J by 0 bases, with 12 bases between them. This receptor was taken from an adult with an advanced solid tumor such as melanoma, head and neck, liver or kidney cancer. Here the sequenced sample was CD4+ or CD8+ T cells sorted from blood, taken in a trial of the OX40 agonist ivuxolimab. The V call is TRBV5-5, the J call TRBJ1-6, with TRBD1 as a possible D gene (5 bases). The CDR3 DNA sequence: TGTGCCAGCAGCTTCAAGACAGCTAGCTCCTATAATTCACCCCTCCACTTT. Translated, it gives CASSFKTASSYNSPLHF.